The 6 T cell receptor beta chains in this list originate from one sample, sequenced in a study of T cells after yellow fever vaccination. TCRdb analysed the 5' RACE reads with MiXCR anew, one entry per CDR3 protein. The sample records some 69,000 distinct CDR3 sequences, about 6% being singletons. Sequenced here: CD4+ T cells sorted from PBMCs, sampled around 15 days after the first yellow fever vaccination. Source of these receptors: a young man who received the YFV17D yellow fever vaccine.

This clonotype was observed many times. This sequence joins TRBV7-2 and TRBJ2-1; 11 nucleotides align to TRBD2. The CDR3 is 15 residues long. V dropped 5 bases and J dropped 5; count of bases not matched to a gene: 5. Germline-derived CDR1 and CDR2 are SGHTA and FQGNSA. The CDR3 DNA follows: TGTGCCAGCAGCAGGACTAGCGGGCTGAACAATGAGCAGTTCTTC. Residues: CASSRTSGLNNEQFF.

This clonotype was detected ten times or more. This rearrangement joins TRBV4-2 to TRBJ2-3; D unresolved. This CDR3 contains 17 residues. V was shortened by 2 bases and J by 6 bases, with 21 bases between the two germline ends. Germline lookup yields CDR1 LGHNA and CDR2 YNFKEQ. CDR3 sequence: CASSQRPYQRTTDTQYF. CDR3 nucleotides: TGTGCCAGCAGCCAACGACCCTACCAGCGAACGACGGATACGCAGTATTTT.

This clonotype was seen more than once but under ten times. The gene calls are TRBV7-2 and TRBJ1-6; unclear D gene. Trimming took off 0 bases at V and 7 bases at J, with 19 bases between the two ends. Germline CDR1 and CDR2: SGHTA and FQGNSA. CDR3 size: 18 residues. CDR3 sequence reads: CASSLAGSLWDGNSPLHF. In DNA, the CDR3 is TGTGCCAGCAGCTTAGCCGGGAGTTTATGGGATGGGAATTCACCCCTCCACTTT.

This clonotype was seen ten or more times. V gene TRBV7-2 combines with J gene TRBJ2-3, with 14 bases matching TRBD2. The CDR3 is made up of 18 amino acids. J was trimmed by 6 bases and V by 2 bases; bases with no gene match: 10. Germline V gives CDR1 SGHTA, CDR2 FQGNSA. The CDR3 protein is CASSLPQTSGGGRDTQYF. The CDR3 nucleotides read TGTGCCAGCAGCTTACCTCAGACTAGCGGGGGGGGCCGGGATACGCAGTATTTT.

At least ten counts were recorded for this clonotype. The J gene is TRBJ1-3, the V gene TRBV7-9; perhaps TRBD1 as D (5 bases). CDR3 length equals 13 residues. CDR1 SEHNR and CDR2 FQNEAQ come from the germline V gene (reference sequence). Trimming removed 7 bases from V and 2 bases from J, with 9 bases in between. The CDR3 nucleotides read TGTGCCAGCACCCCAGGGCCTGGAAACACCATATATTTT. This translates into CASTPGPGNTIYF.

The table lists this clonotype with many counts. The chain is built from TRBV7-9 and TRBJ1-4; D gene ambiguous. V dropped 5 bases and J dropped 5 bases, with 12 bases sitting between them. This CDR3 comprises 14 residues. Germline V lookup: CDR1 SEHNR, CDR2 FQNEAQ (reference sequence). The CDR3 region has the DNA TGTGCCAGCAGCCCGTACTCGGGAAATGAAAAACTGTTTTTT. Translation: CASSPYSGNEKLFF.